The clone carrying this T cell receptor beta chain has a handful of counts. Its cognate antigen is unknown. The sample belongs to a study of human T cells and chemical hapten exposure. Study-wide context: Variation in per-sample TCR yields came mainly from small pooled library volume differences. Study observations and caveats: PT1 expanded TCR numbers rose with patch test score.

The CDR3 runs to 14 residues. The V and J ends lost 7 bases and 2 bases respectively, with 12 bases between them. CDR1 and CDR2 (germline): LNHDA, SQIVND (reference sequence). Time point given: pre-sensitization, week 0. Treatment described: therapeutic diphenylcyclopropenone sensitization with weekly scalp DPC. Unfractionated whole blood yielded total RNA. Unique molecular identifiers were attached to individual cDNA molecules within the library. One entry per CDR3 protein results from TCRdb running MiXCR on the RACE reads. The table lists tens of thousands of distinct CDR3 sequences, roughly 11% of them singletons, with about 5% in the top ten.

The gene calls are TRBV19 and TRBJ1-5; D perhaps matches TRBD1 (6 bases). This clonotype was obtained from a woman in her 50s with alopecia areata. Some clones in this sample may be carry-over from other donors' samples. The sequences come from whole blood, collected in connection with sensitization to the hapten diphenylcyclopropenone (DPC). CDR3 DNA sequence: TGTGCCAGTACTCTAAGGGGGGGCAATCAGCCCCAGCATTTT. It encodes CASTLRGGNQPQHF.